The present entry profiles one T cell receptor beta chain with its context. The antigen remains unidentified. Deletions cut 0 bases from V and 1 base from J, with 9 bases between. In germline, CDR1 is ENHRY, CDR2 SYGVKD. The CDR3 consists of 15 residues. The sample is drawn from a study of Tregs in tolerant kidney transplant recipients. Points from the study as a whole: This study did not directly address biological reproducibility. The small number of patients limits these findings pending further validation.

Recipients received nonmyeloablative bone marrow transplants from related graft donors, with transient mixed chimerism. Thawed PBMCs were FACS-sorted into unstimulated CD4+CD25+CD127- regulatory T cells, CD4+CD25- non-regulatory cells, CD4 and CD8 cells. Profiling relied on immunoSEQ multiplex PCR, and the TCRdb table lists in-frame clones only, not all of them. The sample lists about 81,000 clones; more than 85% were seen once. Material: CD4+ T cells from blood (PBMCs), obtained 24 months after the transplant. This clonotype was sampled from a human patient who received a combined kidney and bone marrow transplant. Some T cells may trace back to the graft donor. V gene TRBV10-3 combines with J gene TRBJ1-2; D gene unclear. CDR3 sequence (DNA): TGTGCCATCAGTGAGTCGGCCTTATATAACTATGGCTACACCTTC. Its protein product is CAISESALYNYGYTF.